Listed below are T cell receptor beta chains from one sample, sequenced in a study of radiation and T cells in renal cell carcinoma. Profiling relied on immunoSEQ multiplex PCR, and the TCRdb table lists in-frame clones only, not all of them. The sample holds 94,000 or so clones; approximately 83% are singletons and the top ten take around 5.8%. The specimen comprised blood, sampled from a patient whose treatment included radiotherapy and nephrectomy. These TCRs come from a man between 60 and 75 years old with renal cell carcinoma. Each CDR3 is given with its conserved first and last residue. A D gene is named only where the DNA matches it firmly.

>TRBV19|NA|TRBJ1-1
CASSISPTSGEAFF
>TRBV2|NA|TRBJ1-2
CASREAGEYPKTRGNGYTF
>TRBV5-4|NA|TRBJ2-2
CASSSGGRTVSGELFF
>TRBV5-1|TRBD2|TRBJ2-1
CASSLTAGGQHEQFF
>TRBV14|TRBD2|TRBJ2-1
CASSQKTSGSNDNEQFF
>TRBV7-9|NA|TRBJ1-4
CASSLALVSENEKLFF
>TRBV7-2|NA|TRBJ1-5
CASSLSGVQPQHF
>TRBV10-2|NA|TRBJ2-5
CASSGIVGETQYF
>TRBV29-1|TRBD2|TRBJ2-3
CSVVTSGRTDTQYF
>TRBV5-6|NA|TRBJ2-1
CASVGGGEGQFF
>TRBV6-6|NA|TRBJ1-5
CASSYSRYRQPQHF
>TRBV29-1|TRBD1|TRBJ2-7
CSVSTGTGAYEQYF
>TRBV15|NA|TRBJ2-7
CATSRSRPGLNEQYF